The text below deals with one TCR beta chain. This record comes from a study of blood T cell repertoires in COVID-19. Study context: Specimens from acute and convalescent COVID-19 originated in the United States, Italy and Spain. Sample material is recorded as cDNA or gDNA derived from T cells, B-cell-depleted T cells, or PBMCs.

The V gene's germline CDR1 is SGHVT and CDR2 SQSDAQ. CDR3 length: 13 residues. V lost 1 base to trimming and J lost 6 bases, with 9 bases between them. Authors' analysis steps: From reference gene primer amplification, estimates of nucleated cell counts were derived. Only in-frame clones appear in the TCRdb table, and some are missing; sequencing was by immunoSEQ multiplex PCR. V, J and clone size were drawn from that table, and D and trimming were deduced from the DNA. Of around 170,000 clones listed, around 80% were seen once; the top ten hold less than 3.5%. V is TRBV7-4 and J is TRBJ1-2; unclear D gene. The receptor comes from a woman aged 60-75 years with acute or convalescent COVID-19. Material: peripheral blood. CDR3 protein: CASSLGGPDGYTF. The CDR3 nucleotides are TGTGCCAGCAGCTTAGGAGGCCCCGATGGCTACACCTTC.